What follows describes a single T cell receptor beta chain. Its antigen remains unidentified. V dropped 8 bases and J dropped 4 bases, with 8 bases sitting between them. The CDR3 has 10 amino acids. Germline CDR1 reads DFQATT; CDR2 reads SNEGSKA (reference sequence). Using immunoSEQ multiplex PCR, the repertoire was profiled, and TCRdb retains in-frame clones only, with some absent. The data show about 130,000 clones, roughly 90% seen once. The data stem from a study of T cell responses to AZD1222 COVID-19 vaccine. General study findings and limits: White British ancestry dominated among donors, who included more females, and clonal diversity was possibly underestimated. Elevations in Spike-specific TCR breadth and depth followed administration of two AZD1222 doses. At study baseline, merely about 6 AZD1222 recipients were seropositive.

V gene TRBV20-1 combines with J gene TRBJ1-1; D is unresolved. The clonotype was recovered from an adult in good health. The sequencing here drew on peripheral blood, taken on day 0 of AZD1222 vaccination. The CDR3 sequence: CSSKGTEAFF. The CDR3 bases are TGCAGTTCGAAGGGCACTGAAGCTTTCTTT.